The 23 T cell receptor beta chains reported below all come from one sample, sequenced in a study of shared clonotypes between healthy human individuals. Clones were sequenced by immunoSEQ multiplex PCR, and TCRdb holds only the in-frame ones, with some missing. The sample shows millions of clones, roughly 94% of them seen only once. The sequencing input was naive CD4+ T cells sorted from blood. Subset indicated: CD45RA+ positively selected. The receptors were gathered from a man aged 18 to 30 in good health.

The chain joins TRBV7-2 to TRBJ2-3, with a possible D match to TRBD2 (6 bases). CDR3 length equals 13 residues. Germline V CDR1 and CDR2: SGHTA, FQGNSA. Trimming left V 4 bases short and J 4 bases short, with 9 bases between. The CDR3 reads CASSSSAPDTQYF. The CDR3 DNA reads as TGTGCCAGCAGCTCTAGCGCGCCAGATACGCAGTATTTT.

CDR3 nucleotide sequence: TGTGCCAGCAGCGTGAGTCTCAATCAGCCCCAGCATTTT. Its protein is CASSVSLNQPQHF. The chain links TRBV11-2 to TRBJ1-5, with unresolved D. V lost 5 bases, J lost 3 bases, and 8 bases lay in between. The CDR3 extends over 13 amino acids. Per germline, CDR1 SGHAT and CDR2 FQNNGV.

Concerning this clone: A much larger clone lies a single base off, so this may be a read error. Other DNA sequences in this sample translate to the same CDR3. The chain links TRBV18 to TRBJ2-5, with D uncertain. This CDR3 has 13 amino acids. Trimming took 3 bases from V and 2 from J, leaving 7 bases between them. Germline V gene data show CDR1 as KGHSH and CDR2 as LQKENI. DNA of the CDR3: TGTGCCAGCTCACCCGGACGGCAAGAGACCCAGTACTTC. Amino acids: CASSPGRQETQYF.

The chain carries TRBV5-1 and TRBJ1-4, with D unresolved. The V gene's germline CDR1 is SGHRS and CDR2 YFSETQ. The ends were cut back, 3 bases at V and 5 bases at J, with 20 bases in the middle. The CDR3 is 17 amino acids. CDR3 in amino acids: CASSWGGSTIKNEKLFF. CDR3 DNA: TGCGCCAGCAGCTGGGGTGGGAGTACGATAAAGAATGAAAAACTGTTTTTT.

The chain links TRBV7-9 to TRBJ1-2; D is unresolved. Germline assignment: CDR1 SEHNR and CDR2 FQNEAQ (reference sequence). V lost 0 bases, J lost 4 bases, and 6 bases lay in between. The CDR3 spans 13 residues. CDR3 in DNA: TGTGCCAGCAGCTTAGCAGAAAGCTATGGCTACACCTTC. It yields the protein CASSLAESYGYTF. The whole variable domain, filled in from reference TRBV7-9 and TRBJ1-2, reads DTGVSQNPRHKITKRGQNVTFRCDPISEHNRLYWYRQTLGQGPEFLTYFQNEAQLEKSRLLSDRFSAERPKGSFSTLEIQRTEQGDSAMYLCASSLAESYGYTFGSGTRLTVV.

This chain uses TRBV10-2 with TRBJ1-3; D is unclear. This CDR3 region has 14 residues. Germline V gene lookup returns CDR1 WSHSY and CDR2 SAAADI. Trimming removed 6 bases from V and 0 bases from J, with 9 bases in between. The CDR3 loop reads CASRAGSSGNTIYF. CDR3 sequence (DNA): TGCGCCAGCAGAGCGGGTTCCTCTGGAAACACCATATATTTT.

For this clone: At the DNA level, this CDR3 is encoded by other sequences in the same sample as well. The J gene is TRBJ1-1, the V gene TRBV29-1; D is ambiguous. Germline CDR1 reads SQVTM; CDR2 reads ANQGSEA. CDR3 length: 13 amino acids. V lost 3 bases and J lost 2, with 10 bases in between. CDR3 DNA sequence: TGCAGCGTTGAGCGGCAGTCTAACACTGAAGCTTTCTTT. Translated, it gives CSVERQSNTEAFF. The full variable domain, its missing parts supplied by reference TRBV29-1 and TRBJ1-1, is SAVISQKPSRDICQRGTSLTIQCQVDSQVTMMFWYRQQPGQSLTLIATANQGSEATYESGFVIDKFPISRPNLTFSTLTVSNMSPEDSSIYLCSVERQSNTEAFFGQGTRLTVV.

The chain is built from TRBV5-6 and TRBJ2-7; maybe TRBD1 (5 bases). Trimming took off 0 bases at V and 5 bases at J, with 12 bases between the two ends. The CDR3 contains 14 residues. Germline CDR1 reads SGHDT; CDR2 reads YYEEEE. As DNA, the CDR3 is TGTGCCAGCAGCTTGGAGCAGGGTCTGGACGAGCAGTACTTC. Its translation: CASSLEQGLDEQYF.

The chain joins TRBV9 to TRBJ2-6; 10 nucleotides line up with TRBD2. V was clipped by 4 bases and J by 1 base; unmatched bases: 14. CDR1 and CDR2 from the germline V gene are SGDLS and YYNGEE. This CDR3 is 20 amino acids long. This CDR3 reads CASSLSGTSALGSGANVLTF. The CDR3 DNA follows: TGTGCCAGCAGCCTCTCCGGGACTAGCGCTCTTGGGTCTGGGGCCAACGTCCTGACTTTC.

CDR3 nucleotides: TGTGCCAGTAGTACGACAGGGGGCGCCTACAATGAGCAGTTCTTC. It yields the protein CASSTTGGAYNEQFF. V is TRBV19 and J is TRBJ2-1, with 10 bases that match TRBD1. Germline V gene lookup returns CDR1 LNHDA and CDR2 SQIVND (reference sequence). The CDR3 sequence is 15 residues long. The trim removed 4 bases at V and 2 bases at J, leaving 2 bases unmatched.

The chain links TRBV28 to TRBJ2-1; a weak D match, TRBD1 (6 bases). Germline V gene sequence: CDR1 MDHEN, CDR2 SYDVKM. The CDR3 spans 11 residues. V lost 10 bases and J lost 3, with 7 bases in between. The CDR3 here is CATGVYNEQFF. The CDR3 nucleotides are TGTGCCACAGGGGTCTACAATGAGCAGTTCTTC.

Regarding this clone: The sample holds other DNA sequences that translate to the same CDR3. V gene TRBV18 combines with J gene TRBJ2-3; a weak D match, TRBD1 (6 bases). V shed 2 bases and J shed 1 base, with 7 bases lying between them. Germline-derived CDR1 and CDR2 are KGHSH and LQKENI. The CDR3 runs to 14 residues. The CDR3 here is CASSPSGGTDTQYF. The DNA for the CDR3 is TGTGCCAGCTCACCATCAGGGGGCACAGATACGCAGTATTTT.

The chain employs TRBV11-2 and TRBJ2-5; 10 nucleotides match TRBD2. Germline V gene lookup returns CDR1 SGHAT and CDR2 FQNNGV. CDR3 length: 17 amino acids. V trimming: 2 bases; J trimming: 5 bases; junction bases outside the gene matches: 11. The CDR3 DNA sequence: TGTGCCAGCAGCTTAACACTTGAGCGGGGGGGCCGGGAGACCCAGTACTTC. Translated, it gives CASSLTLERGGRETQYF.

The chain employs TRBV4-3 and TRBJ2-1, with D hard to call. V was cut by 0 bases and J by 4 bases, with 10 bases left in between. The CDR3 spans 15 residues. Looked up from germline, CDR1 is LGHNA and CDR2 is YSLEER. CDR3 loop: CASSQDAGLYNEQFF. The CDR3 coding sequence is TGCGCCAGCAGCCAAGATGCAGGCCTATACAATGAGCAGTTCTTC.

As to this clone: Other DNA sequences of this sample code for an identical CDR3. The chain employs TRBV5-1 and TRBJ2-3; TRBD1 agrees at 8 bases. The CDR3 contains 15 residues. Germline trimming cut 4 bases from V and 0 bases from J; bases unmatched to any gene: 4. Germline assignment: CDR1 SGHRS and CDR2 YFSETQ. The CDR3 protein is CASSPGQGSTDTQYF. CDR3 nucleotides: TGCGCCAGCAGCCCCGGACAGGGTAGCACAGATACGCAGTATTTT.

The rearrangement joins TRBV7-9 to TRBJ1-2; D is uncertain. V was cut by 1 base and J by 7 bases, with 10 bases left in between. This CDR3 contains 13 residues. Germline V gives CDR1 SEHNR, CDR2 FQNEAQ (reference sequence). The CDR3 region is CASSLDGVGGYTF. The CDR3 nucleotides read TGTGCCAGCAGCTTAGATGGGGTCGGTGGCTACACCTTC.

In the case of this clone: This sample includes further DNA sequences coding for the same CDR3. The chain uses TRBV5-1 and TRBJ1-5; the D is unclear. The germline V gene encodes CDR1 SGHRS and CDR2 YFSETQ. V lost 4 bases, J lost 1 base, and 9 bases lay in between. The length of the CDR3 is 14 residues. DNA of the CDR3: TGCGCCAGCAGCCCGGACGGAAGCAATCAGCCCCAGCATTTT. Its protein is CASSPDGSNQPQHF.

The genes are TRBV28 and TRBJ2-5; D is perhaps TRBD1 (6 bases). The CDR3 sequence is 14 residues long. Germline V gives CDR1 MDHEN, CDR2 SYDVKM. With 6 bases removed from V and 5 bases from J, the gap between germline ends came to 16 bases. This CDR3 is CASSLGTLGETQYF. CDR3 nucleotide sequence: TGTGCCAGCAGCCTCGGGACACTGGGCGAGACCCAGTACTTC.

The chain uses TRBV29-1 and TRBJ1-6; possibly TRBD1 for D (6 bases). CDR1 and CDR2 (germline): SQVTM, ANQGSEA. The CDR3 runs 13 residues. The ends were cut back, 4 bases at V and 8 bases at J, with 12 bases in the middle. Here the CDR3 reads CSVGAGVDSPLHF. Written as DNA, the CDR3 is TGCAGCGTTGGGGCAGGGGTGGATTCACCCCTCCACTTT.

The chain recombines TRBV10-2 with TRBJ2-3; TRBD2 aligns across 9 bases. CDR3 size: 16 residues. Germline V gene sequence: CDR1 WSHSY, CDR2 SAAADI. V shed 2 bases, J shed 3 bases, and the junction held 6 bases outside the gene matches. The CDR3 region has the DNA TGCGCCAGCAGTGAGCTTGGCGGGGGGGCAACAGATACGCAGTATTTT. Amino acid sequence: CASSELGGGATDTQYF.

The chain uses TRBV5-1 and TRBJ2-2; D may be TRBD1 or TRBD2 (5 bases each). Germline V gene sequence: CDR1 SGHRS, CDR2 YFSETQ. The CDR3 has 14 residues. V lost 0 bases to trimming and J lost 6 bases, with 9 bases between them. DNA for the CDR3: TGCGCCAGCAGCTTGGCCCAGGGAGCCGGGGAGCTGTTTTTT. Protein sequence: CASSLAQGAGELFF.

V and J are TRBV7-3 and TRBJ2-1; D perhaps matches TRBD2 (5 bases). Germline values: CDR1 SGHTA, CDR2 FQGTGA. Trimming shortened V by 2 bases and J by 2 bases, and 10 bases separated the two germline ends. The CDR3 is 15 amino acids. The CDR3 sequence: CASSLGSSPYNEQFF. The DNA of the CDR3 is TGTGCCAGCAGCTTAGGGTCTAGCCCCTACAATGAGCAGTTCTTC.

For this clone: Additional DNA sequences in this sample encode the identical CDR3. The chain uses TRBV6-5 and TRBJ2-7; 7 nucleotides align to TRBD1. V shed 0 bases, J shed 0 bases, and the junction held 2 bases outside the gene matches. Looked up from germline, CDR1 is MNHEY and CDR2 is SVGAGI. CDR3 length equals 15 residues. The CDR3 region has the DNA TGTGCCAGCAGTTACTCCGGACAGGACTCCTACGAGCAGTACTTC. Its protein is CASSYSGQDSYEQYF.